The entry below gives a single T cell receptor beta chain sequence along with its context. The table lists this clone with a count of one. The antigen it binds to is not known. Within one base of it there is no much larger clone, and no base qualities were kept. The source of the sample is a study of T cell responses to AZD1222 COVID-19 vaccine (dated by TCRdb to the early 2020s). In terms of the full investigation: TCR sequencing covered approximately 230 trial participants: 200 to 210 given two doses of AZD1222 and 26 given two doses of MenACWY control vaccine. Trial participants were enrolled by age into subgroups of 18-55, 56-69 and 70-plus years, and 148, 28 and 57 TCR-sequenced participants, respectively, were included in these subgroups.

V is shortened by 4 bases, J by 0 bases, and the region joining them spans 6 bases. From the cysteine through the phenylalanine, the CDR3 covers 13 amino acids. The DNA shown is the 39-base CDR3, in frame from base 1. Based on the germline V gene, the CDR1 and CDR2 sequences are MNHEY and SVGAGI. The CDR3 regions of human TCRbeta chains were subjected to immunosequencing. Per the source publication's procedure: Repertoire TCRs were checked for matches against a reference library of SARS-CoV-2-specific TCRs that had been generated using the MIRA antigen-specificity platform. Breadth was defined as the fraction of unique TCRs that were SARS-CoV-2-associated. Depth was defined as the fraction of total T cells that were SARS-CoV-2-associated. Each spike-specific TCR was assigned to its reactive spike region and to a CD4 or CD8 class using the MIRA data. Log10-transformed breadth and depth values were compared by one-way ANOVA with Sidak's multiple comparisons tests. What TCRdb holds here is the immuneACCESS table cut down to in-frame rearrangements. Part of the clones is not present; checked against another copy, under half of the missing clones reflect an unresolved V gene, and the others are unexplained. Clonal size and the V and J genes are those of that table, whereas D and trimming came from the DNA. A total of 150,000 or so clones appear in this sample, around 92% of them only once. The top ten constitute around 0.99% of the sample.

The study at large found these results: The vaccine-associated CD4 TCRs covered the entire spike protein, and the dominant responses fell in regions 160-218 and 743-854. After two AZD1222 doses, spike-specific TCR breadth and depth were significantly higher than at day 0 and than in MenACWY recipients. Because no day 14 peak-response samples were available, repertoires were characterized only after the peak T cell response. The 56-69-year group was small, and its depth increase did not reach significance, likely because of low power. Conclusions about previously exposed vaccinees are limited because only a handful of AZD1222 recipients were SARS-CoV-2 seropositive at baseline. Most participants were white British and females outnumbered males, and the authors suggested that clonal diversity may have been underestimated. Reportedly, close to half of the unique spike-specific TCRs recognized epitopes lying outside the regions that are mutated in the B.1.351 and B.1.1.7 variants.

The time point label on this specimen signifies: about 28 days (+/-7) after the second vaccine dose. AZD1222 recipients whose second dose came at about 4 weeks and those whose second dose came at about 12 weeks were combined into one group, since spike-specific TCR depth and breadth did not differ between the two schedules. The vaccinee samples were drawn from two UK trials, COV001 and COV002, one of which was a single-blind randomized controlled phase 2/3 trial testing AZD1222 (ChAdOx1 nCoV-19) in healthy adults. Trial participant PBMC samples were collected at day 0 and day 28 after the second dose for TCRbeta chain sequencing.

This specimen consisted of peripheral blood, obtained 28 days after the second AZD1222 dose. This clonotype originated in an adult who received the AZD1222 COVID-19 vaccine. The chain was built from TRBV6-5 and TRBJ1-1; no D segment can be confidently identified. DNA sequence: TGTGCCAGCAGTTTGACTATGAACACTGAAGCTTTCTTT. Its amino acids are CASSLTMNTEAFF.